This T cell receptor (beta chain) was captured by sequencing in a study of shared clonotypes between healthy human individuals (dated by TCRdb to the early 2020s). About the investigation overall: The cohort comprised two women and a few men aged 18 to 49 years. For each donor, CD4 naive and CD4 memory were each run on three plates, CD8 naive on two plates, and CD8 memory on one plate. Blood TCR repertoires of roughly five healthy adults were deeply sequenced to estimate repertoire size and the extent of clonotype sharing between individuals. Different laboratories and diverse techniques were used to prepare libraries and sequence TCR repertoires, to increase sequencing depth and limit assay-specific biases. Each donor's leukapheresis produced roughly between about 0.85 and 10 billion PBMCs.

The investigation overall reported the following: Naive subsets generally had larger estimated clonotype richness than memory subsets. Based on pairwise subsampling, the degree of clonotype sharing among donors was expected to be affected by sequencing depth. Sampling was limited to blood, and TCR repertoires in tissue likely differ from TCR repertoires in blood. Rarefaction of sorted-subset datasets indicated incomplete sequencing despite the large sequencing depth. Compared with non-shared clonotypes, the clonotypes found in all four sorted-subset donors had higher generation probabilities. The genetic and exposure-history diversity represented was limited by the small number of donors. Across a few donors, roughly 5% of naive CD4, around 3.5% of naive CD8, around 2.1% of memory CD4, and approximately 0.4% of memory CD8 clonotypes were shared.

Using the deep immunoSEQ assay, TCR CDR3 regions were amplified from genomic DNA by multiplex PCR. Extracted genomic DNA from each cell subset was distributed evenly across all wells of several immunoSEQ 96-well plates, and each plate was treated as a replicate. Each replicate PCR for sorted subsets received about 180 ng genomic DNA, equal to about 30,000 T cell genomes. Purified libraries were measured with a Qubit 3.0 fluorometer, size-checked on a Bioanalyzer 2100, and measured again with the KAPA Library Quantification kit. A separate single-read 150-cycle Illumina NextSeq 550 flow cell was used to sequence each immunoSEQ 96-well plate. The original pipeline was this. Because the immunoSEQ output held only junctional sequences and lacked quality scores, the filtering could not match the filtering applied to full-length reads. Sequences were annotated with PyIR, a Python wrapper for IgBLAST v1.9, using IMGT germline references to assign V/J genes and CDR3. Any read was removed if the V/J assignment was weak (E-value above 1e-6), the CDR3 was missing, or the read contained stop codons, out-of-frame junctions, or ambiguous translated residues. V3J clonotypes were defined as sequences sharing an identical inferred V gene, J gene, and CDR3 amino acid sequence. Percentage overlap between repertoires was calculated by dividing the number of shared unique clonotypes by the size of the smaller repertoire. Three approaches were used to assess repertoire richness: RTK rarefaction, the Chao1 estimator, and Recon v2.1 estimates of unobserved clonotypes. For all TCRbeta clonotypes obtained by the gDNA method from a few donors, generation probabilities were computed with OLGA. Here the immuneACCESS table is served through TCRdb, limited to in-frame sequences with V and J called. Missing clones are a known gap in these copies; in checked studies unresolved V genes cover under half, and the rest lacks a known reason. V, J and clone size derive from that table, while D and trimming were established from the DNA sequence. The sample table holds hundreds of thousands of clones, of which approximately 95% were seen once. The ten largest clones capture 0.06% of the sample.

The donors were healthy, HIV-negative adults who had no recently reported acute infections or vaccinations. Every donor was a Caucasian adult residing in Nashville, Tennessee, USA. CD4+ T cells were enriched by magnetic negative selection, after which naive cells were positively selected on CD45RA and the negative fraction was taken as the memory subset. Blood was collected by leukapheresis, and PBMCs were isolated by Ficoll-Histopaque density gradient centrifugation and then cryopreserved in liquid nitrogen vapor phase. Analytical flow cytometry was used to check the purity and quantity of each magnetically sorted T cell population. From each sorted fraction, genomic DNA was isolated and quantified by UV absorbance on a Nanodrop 2000c. Trimming removed 5 bases from V and 2 bases from J, leaving 2 bases between the germline ends. Reading from cysteine to phenylalanine, the CDR3 counts 11 amino acids. Only CDR3 DNA remains: 33 bases, in frame from the first base. The germline V gene (reference sequence) provides CDR1 SEHNR and CDR2 FQNEAQ.

Notes on this clone: The specificity of this receptor is unknown. The record has no base qualities; no much larger clone is one base away.

The TCR sequence derives from a woman under 40 in good health. The chain is encoded by TRBV7-9 joined to TRBJ2-3, with the D segment identity uncertain. The sample consisted of naive CD4+ T cells sorted from blood. The sample's cell subset or site label, in plain terms: CD45RA+ positively selected. The DNA sequence follows: TGTGCCAGCAGCATCACAGATACGCAGTATTTT. This translates into CASSITDTQYF.